Listed below are T cell receptor beta chains from one sample, sequenced in a study of identical twins. TCRdb independently ran MiXCR on the 5' RACE reads; one entry per CDR3 protein. In the table there are under 900,000 distinct CDR3 sequences, over 9% of which are singletons. These sequences were also reported in another study, on yellow fever vaccine responses in identical twins.

The sequenced sample consisted of PBMCs. The origin of the receptors is a young woman in good health. CDR3s include the opening cysteine and the closing phenylalanine or tryptophan. The D gene is left open where the match is weak. For some rows the clone size is stated as once, few or many, or as a class when expanded; others skip it.

d_call j_call v_call clone_size cdr3_nt cdr3_aa
TRBD2 TRBJ2-1 TRBV7-9 . TGTGCCAGCAGCTTAGAGGGAGGGGTCGATGAGCAGTTCTTC CASSLEGGVDEQFF
. TRBJ1-2 TRBV4-1 . TGCGCCAGCAGCCAAGCGAATCTTGGGGGCGGGAACTATGGCTACACCTTC CASSQANLGGGNYGYTF
. TRBJ2-5 TRBV7-2 . TGTGCCAGCAGCTTAGCGCTCGGTACTTGGGGGGAGACCCAGTACTTC CASSLALGTWGETQYF
. TRBJ2-1 TRBV19 . TGTGCCAGTAGTTCTGAACGGACAGACAATGAGCAGTTCTTC CASSSERTDNEQFF
. TRBJ2-5 TRBV6-5 many TGTGCCAGCAGTTACGCTGAAGGGGGAAGTTGGACCCAGTACTTC CASSYAEGGSWTQYF
TRBD1 TRBJ2-3 TRBV29-1 . TGCAGCGCCCAGACAGGGACCTACACAGATACGCAGTATTTT CSAQTGTYTDTQYF
TRBD1 TRBJ1-1 TRBV6-1 . TGTGCCAGCAGGAAAAGGGACAGGGAAAGACCTGAAGCTTTCTTT CASRKRDRERPEAFF
. TRBJ1-5 TRBV7-6 few TGTGCCAGCAGCTTAATTGTGTGTGGGGGCCCGAGCAATCAGCCCCAGCATTTT CASSLIVCGGPSNQPQHF
. TRBJ2-1 TRBV24-1 once TGTGCCACCAGTGCTCCTCGTTCAGATAGCTATGAGCAGTTCTTC CATSAPRSDSYEQFF
. TRBJ1-5 TRBV12-3/TRBV12-4 . TGTGCCAGCCGGGTGGGTTTTAATCAGCCCCAGCATTTT CASRVGFNQPQHF
. TRBJ1-2 TRBV12-3/TRBV12-4 many TGTGCCAGCAGTTTAGGGGAGGGCTACACCTTC CASSLGEGYTF
TRBD2 TRBJ2-3 TRBV10-2 . TGCGCCAGCACAGGACTAGAAGACGATACGCAGTATTTT CASTGLEDDTQYF
TRBD2 TRBJ2-3 TRBV5-6 few TGTGCCAGCAGCTGGGGACTAGCGGGAGTTGGAGATACGCAGTATTTT CASSWGLAGVGDTQYF